This note documents a single T cell receptor beta chain sequence. Its antigen is as yet unknown. Generated by immunoSEQ multiplex PCR, the TCRdb table keeps only in-frame clones and is missing some. Of over 110,000 clones listed, 93% are singletons. These data come from a study of T cell responses to AZD1222 COVID-19 vaccine. Study-wide background: Pooled samples include second doses given at about 4 or 12 weeks. Study-level points and caveats: Most donors were white British and more were female, and clonal diversity was possibly underestimated. A rise in Spike-specific TCR breadth and depth followed two AZD1222 doses.

The CDR3 runs 17 residues. The J segment lost 0 bases and the V segment lost 1 base, leaving 8 bases of the junction unmatched. Germline CDR1 is MGHRA and CDR2 is YSYEKL. The specimen comprised peripheral blood, sampled on day 0 of AZD1222 vaccination. The sequence came from an adult in good health. This chain connects TRBV4-1 to TRBJ1-1, with TRBD1 matching 7 bases. DNA for the CDR3: TGCGCCAGCAGCCAAGTATGGGACAGATACCTGAACACTGAAGCTTTCTTT. Its translation is CASSQVWDRYLNTEAFF.